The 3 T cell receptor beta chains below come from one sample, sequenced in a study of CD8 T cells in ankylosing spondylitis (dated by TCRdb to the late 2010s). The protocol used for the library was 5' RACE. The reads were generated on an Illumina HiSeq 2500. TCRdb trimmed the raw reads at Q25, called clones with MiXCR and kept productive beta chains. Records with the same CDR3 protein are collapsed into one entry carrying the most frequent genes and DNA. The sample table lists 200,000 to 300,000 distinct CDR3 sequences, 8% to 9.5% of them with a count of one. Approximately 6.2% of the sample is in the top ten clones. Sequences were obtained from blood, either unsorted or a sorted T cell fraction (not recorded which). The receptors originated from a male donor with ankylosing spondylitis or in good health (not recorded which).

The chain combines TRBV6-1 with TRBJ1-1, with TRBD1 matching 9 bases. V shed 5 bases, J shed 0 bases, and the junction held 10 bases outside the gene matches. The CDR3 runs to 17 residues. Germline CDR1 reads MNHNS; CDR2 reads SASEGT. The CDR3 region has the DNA TGTGCCAGCAGTCCCCCCCGACAGGGGGGCCTGAACACTGAAGCTTTCTTT. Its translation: CASSPPRQGGLNTEAFF.

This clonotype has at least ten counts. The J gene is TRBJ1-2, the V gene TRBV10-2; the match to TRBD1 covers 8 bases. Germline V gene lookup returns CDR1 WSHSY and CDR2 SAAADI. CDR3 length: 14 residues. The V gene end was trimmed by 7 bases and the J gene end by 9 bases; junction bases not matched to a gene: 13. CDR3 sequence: CASTQGGGTGRYTF. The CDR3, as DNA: TGCGCCAGCACCCAAGGGGGTGGGACAGGCCGCTACACCTTC.

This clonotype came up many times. The chain's CDR3 is CASSFVPEAEAFF. CDR3 nucleotides: TGCGCCAGCAGCTTCGTCCCCGAGGCTGAAGCTTTCTTT. This chain uses TRBV5-1 with TRBJ1-1, with D uncertain. This CDR3 is 13 amino acids long. Germline loops: CDR1 SGHRS, CDR2 YFSETQ. V was clipped by 2 bases and J by 6 bases, with 11 bases between them.